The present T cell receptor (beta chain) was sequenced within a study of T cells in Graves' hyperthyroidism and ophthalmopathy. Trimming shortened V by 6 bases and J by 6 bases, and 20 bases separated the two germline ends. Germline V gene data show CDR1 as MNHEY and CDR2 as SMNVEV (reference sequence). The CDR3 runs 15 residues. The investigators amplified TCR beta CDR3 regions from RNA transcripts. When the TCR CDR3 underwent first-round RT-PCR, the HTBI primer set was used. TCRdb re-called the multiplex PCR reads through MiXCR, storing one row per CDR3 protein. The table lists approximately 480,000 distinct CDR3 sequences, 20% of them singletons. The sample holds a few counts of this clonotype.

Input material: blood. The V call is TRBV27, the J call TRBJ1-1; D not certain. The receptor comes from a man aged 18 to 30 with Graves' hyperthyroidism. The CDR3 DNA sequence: TGTGCCAGCAGCCACCCTGGGCGACCGCACTCTGAAGCTTTCTTT. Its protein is CASSHPGRPHSEAFF.